This T cell receptor beta chain appears in the sequencing data of a study of cytomegalovirus exposure and HLA in healthy donors. Study-wide findings and caveats: With high specificity and sensitivity, the classifier reportedly diagnosed cytomegalovirus status. The dataset shows that most TCR sequences were rare, while some public TCRs occurred in many donors. Earlier findings revealed that most TCR beta V segments proved productive either about 90% or about 30% of the time.

The CDR3 sequence is 15 residues long. CDR1 is MGHDK and CDR2 is SYGVNS in the germline V gene. The ends lost 6 bases at V and 6 bases at J; junction bases unmatched: 7. On this clone itself: The antigen is not known.

PCR involved 60 Vbeta and 13 Jbeta primers. Assay used: immunoSEQ multiplex PCR; TCRdb lists only in-frame clones, some missing. The sample carries 100,000 or so clones, around three quarters recorded once. The sequenced sample consisted of PBMCs. The chain uses TRBV25-1 and TRBJ1-3, with 11 bases fitting TRBD1. The source of this sequence is a man aged 35-49 years in good health and CMV-seronegative. CDR3 nucleotides: TGTGCCAGCAGCCAAGGGACAGGGGGTATAAACACCATATATTTT. Translating it yields CASSQGTGGINTIYF. The complete variable domain, with remaining parts taken from reference TRBV25-1 and TRBJ1-3, reads EADIYQTPRYLVIGTGKKITLECSQTMGHDKMYWYQQDPGMELHLIHYSYGVNSTEKGDLSSESTVSRIRTEHFPLTLESARPSHTSQYLCASSQGTGGINTIYFGEGSWLTVV.